The present T cell receptor (beta chain) was sequenced within a study of Graves' ophthalmopathy and Graves' hyperthyroidism. Amplifying from RNA transcripts, the study obtained TCR beta CDR3 regions. Second-round multiplex PCR came after a first-round RT-PCR that employed HTBI primers. Via MiXCR, TCRdb re-called the multiplex PCR reads, giving one row per CDR3 protein. The table shows approximately 330,000 distinct CDR3 sequences, with under 20% occurring only once. The CDR3 consists of 15 residues. Per the germline V gene, CDR1 is MDHEN and CDR2 is SYDVKM. Trimming removed 3 bases at V and 0 bases at J, with 9 bases between. This clonotype was seen many times.

J is TRBJ1-5 and V is TRBV28, with unresolved D. Sample: peripheral blood. The TCR comes from an adult man with Graves' ophthalmopathy. In DNA form, the CDR3 reads TGTGCCAGCAGTTTCAGGACCTATAGCAATCAGCCCCAGCATTTT. Residues: CASSFRTYSNQPQHF. The full variable domain, in which reference TRBV28 and TRBJ1-5 provide the parts outside the CDR3, is DVKVTQSSRYLVKRTGEKVFLECVQDMDHENMFWYRQDPGLGLRLIYFSYDVKMKEKGDIPEGYSVSREKKERFSLILESASTNQTSMYLCASSFRTYSNQPQHFGDGTRLSIL.